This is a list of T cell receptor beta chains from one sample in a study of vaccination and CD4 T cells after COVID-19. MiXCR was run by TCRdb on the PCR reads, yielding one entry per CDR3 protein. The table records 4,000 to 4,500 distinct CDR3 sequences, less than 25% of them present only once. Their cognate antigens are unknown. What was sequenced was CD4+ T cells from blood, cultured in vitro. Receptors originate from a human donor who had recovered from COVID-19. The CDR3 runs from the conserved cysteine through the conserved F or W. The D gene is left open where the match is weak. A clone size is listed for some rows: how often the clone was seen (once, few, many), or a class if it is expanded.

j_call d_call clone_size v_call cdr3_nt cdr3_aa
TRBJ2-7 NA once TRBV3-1 TGTGCCAGCAGCCAAATAGGTCTCGAGCAGTACTTC CASSQIGLEQYF
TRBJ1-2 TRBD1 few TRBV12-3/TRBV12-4 TGTGCCAGCAGCTTGGACAGGGGGCAGAATGGCTACACCTTC CASSLDRGQNGYTF
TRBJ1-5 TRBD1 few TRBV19 TGTGCCAGTAGTATTCAAAAGGGGGCAGGGAATCAGCCCCAGCATTTT CASSIQKGAGNQPQHF
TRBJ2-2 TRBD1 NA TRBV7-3 TGTGCCAGCAGCGCCCAGGGACAGTACCTCGGGGAGCTGTTTTTT CASSAQGQYLGELFF
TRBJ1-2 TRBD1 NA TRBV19 TGTGCCAGTAGTACAACAGGGGGCGATGGCTACACCTTC CASSTTGGDGYTF
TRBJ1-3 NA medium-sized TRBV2 TGTGCCAGCATTTCGCCCTCTGGAAACACCATATATTTT CASISPSGNTIYF
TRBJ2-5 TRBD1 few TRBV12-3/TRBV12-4 TGTGCCAGCAGTCAACGGGGGCCAGGGGGCGGCTCCGGAAGGTACTTC CASSQRGPGGGSGRYF
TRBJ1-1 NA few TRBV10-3 TGTGCCATCAGTGGGCTCTTTCGAGGGCACACTGAAGCTTTCTTT CAISGLFRGHTEAFF
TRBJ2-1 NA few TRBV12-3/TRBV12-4 TGTGCCAGCAGCCTGAGGTACTACAATGAGCAGTTCTTC CASSLRYYNEQFF
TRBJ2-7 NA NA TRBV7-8 TGTGCCAGCAGCGGAGGGCACGAGCAGTACTTC CASSGGHEQYF
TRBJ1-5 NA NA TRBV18 TGTGCCAGCTCACCACCTAGCAATCAGCCCCAGCATTTT CASSPPSNQPQHF
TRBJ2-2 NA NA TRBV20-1 TGCAGTGCTAGAGATTACAGGGAGCACACCGGGGAGCTGTTTTTT CSARDYREHTGELFF
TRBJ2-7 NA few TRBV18 TGTGCCAGCTCACCGGTTTTGGACAGCTCCTACGAGCAGTACTTC CASSPVLDSSYEQYF
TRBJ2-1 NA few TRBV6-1 TGTGCCAGTGGGCGGGGTGTATACAATGAGCAGTTCTTC CASGRGVYNEQFF
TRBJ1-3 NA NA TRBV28 TGTGCCAGCAGAGTGGACAGCTCTGGAAACACCATATATTTT CASRVDSSGNTIYF
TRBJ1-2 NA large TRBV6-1 TGTGCCAGCTCGAAGGGCTATGGCTACACCTTC CASSKGYGYTF